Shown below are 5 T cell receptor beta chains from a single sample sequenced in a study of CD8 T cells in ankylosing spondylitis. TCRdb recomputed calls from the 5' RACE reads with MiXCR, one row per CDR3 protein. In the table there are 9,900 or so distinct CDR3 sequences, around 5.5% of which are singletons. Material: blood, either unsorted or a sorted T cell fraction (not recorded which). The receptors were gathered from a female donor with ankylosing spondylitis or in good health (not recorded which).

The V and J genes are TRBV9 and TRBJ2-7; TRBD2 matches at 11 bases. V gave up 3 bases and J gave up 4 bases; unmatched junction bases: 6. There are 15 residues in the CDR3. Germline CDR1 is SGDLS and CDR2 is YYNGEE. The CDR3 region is CASSAGTSGSYEQYF. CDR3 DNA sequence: TGTGCCAGCAGCGCTGGGACTAGCGGTTCTTACGAGCAGTACTTC. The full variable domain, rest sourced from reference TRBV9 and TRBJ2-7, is DSGVTQTPKHLITATGQRVTLRCSPRSGDLSVYWYQQSLDQGLQFLIQYYNGEERAKGNILERFSAQQFPDLHSELNLSSLELGDSALYFCASSAGTSGSYEQYFGPGTRLTVT.

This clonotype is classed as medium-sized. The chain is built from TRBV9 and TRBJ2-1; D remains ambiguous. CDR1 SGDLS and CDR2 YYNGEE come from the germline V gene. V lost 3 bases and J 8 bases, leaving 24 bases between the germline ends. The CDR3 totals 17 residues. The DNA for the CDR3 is TGTGCCAGCAGCGGAGGATATATCTCCCTCCCGCCGTATGAGCAGTTCTTC. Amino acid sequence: CASSGGYISLPPYEQFF.

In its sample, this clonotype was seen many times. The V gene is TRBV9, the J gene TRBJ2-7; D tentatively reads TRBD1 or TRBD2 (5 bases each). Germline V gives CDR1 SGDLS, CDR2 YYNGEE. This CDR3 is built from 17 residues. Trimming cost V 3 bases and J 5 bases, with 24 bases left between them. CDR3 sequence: CASSAYGAAARIDEQYF. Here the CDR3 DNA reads TGTGCCAGCAGCGCCTACGGGGCGGCAGCCCGAATAGACGAGCAGTACTTC.

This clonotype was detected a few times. The CDR3 DNA sequence: TGTGCCAGCAGCGAGACTAGCGGCTCTGGCAATGAGCAGTTCTTC. Protein sequence: CASSETSGSGNEQFF. The rearrangement uses TRBV9 and TRBJ2-1; the match to TRBD2 covers 9 bases. CDR1 is SGDLS, CDR2 YYNGEE, per germline. V lost 3 bases and J lost 6; bases outside the gene matches: 7. The CDR3 consists of 15 residues.

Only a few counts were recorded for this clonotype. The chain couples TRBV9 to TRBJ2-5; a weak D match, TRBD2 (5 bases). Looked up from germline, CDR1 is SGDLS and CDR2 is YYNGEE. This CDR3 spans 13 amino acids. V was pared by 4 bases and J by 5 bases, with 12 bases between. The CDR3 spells CASSNSGSETQYF. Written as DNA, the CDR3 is TGTGCCAGCAGCAACAGCGGATCGGAGACCCAGTACTTC.